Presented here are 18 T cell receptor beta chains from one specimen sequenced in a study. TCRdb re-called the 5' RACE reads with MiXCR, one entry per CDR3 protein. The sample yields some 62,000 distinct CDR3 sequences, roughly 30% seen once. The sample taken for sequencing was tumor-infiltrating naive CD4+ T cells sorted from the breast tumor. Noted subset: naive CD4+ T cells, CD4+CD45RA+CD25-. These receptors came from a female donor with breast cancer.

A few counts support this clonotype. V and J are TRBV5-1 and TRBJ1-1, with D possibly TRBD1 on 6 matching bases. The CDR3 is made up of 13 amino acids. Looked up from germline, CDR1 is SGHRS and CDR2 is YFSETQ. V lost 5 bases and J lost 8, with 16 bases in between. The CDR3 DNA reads TGCGCCAGCAGTAAGACGGGGGCGATCGAAGCTTTCTTT. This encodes CASSKTGAIEAFF.

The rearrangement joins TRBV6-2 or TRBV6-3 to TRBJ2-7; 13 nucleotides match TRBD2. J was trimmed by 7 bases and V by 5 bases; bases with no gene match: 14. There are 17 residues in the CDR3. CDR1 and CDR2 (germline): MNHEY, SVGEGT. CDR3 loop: CASSPIPRGLAGTEQYF. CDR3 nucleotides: TGTGCCAGCAGTCCCATACCCCGGGGACTAGCGGGAACAGAGCAGTACTTC.

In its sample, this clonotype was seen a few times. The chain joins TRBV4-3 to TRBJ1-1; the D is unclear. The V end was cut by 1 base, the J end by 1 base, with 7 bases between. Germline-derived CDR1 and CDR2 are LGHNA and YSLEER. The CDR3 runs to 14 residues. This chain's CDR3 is CASSQVGRNTEAFF. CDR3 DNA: TGCGCCAGCAGCCAAGTGGGCAGGAACACTGAAGCTTTCTTT.

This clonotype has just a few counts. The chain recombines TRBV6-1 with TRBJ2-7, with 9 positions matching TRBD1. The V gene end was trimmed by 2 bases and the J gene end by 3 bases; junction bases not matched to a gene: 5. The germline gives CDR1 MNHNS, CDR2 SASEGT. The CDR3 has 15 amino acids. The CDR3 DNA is TGTGCCAGCAGTGAACAGGAGACAGGGGGCTACGAGCAGTACTTC. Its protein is CASSEQETGGYEQYF.

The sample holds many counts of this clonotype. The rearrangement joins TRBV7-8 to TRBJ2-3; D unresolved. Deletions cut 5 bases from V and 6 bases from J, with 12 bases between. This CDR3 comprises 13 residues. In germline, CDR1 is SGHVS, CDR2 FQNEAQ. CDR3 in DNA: TGTGCCAGCAGCCCCCCGAGGCTTGATACGCAGTATTTT. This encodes CASSPPRLDTQYF.

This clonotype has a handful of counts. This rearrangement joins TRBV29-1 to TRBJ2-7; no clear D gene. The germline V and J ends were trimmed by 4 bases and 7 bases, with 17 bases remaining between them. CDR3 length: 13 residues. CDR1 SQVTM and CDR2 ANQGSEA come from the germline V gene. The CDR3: CSVAPSRLWEQYF. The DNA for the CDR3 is TGCAGCGTTGCCCCCTCGCGTCTGTGGGAGCAGTACTTC.

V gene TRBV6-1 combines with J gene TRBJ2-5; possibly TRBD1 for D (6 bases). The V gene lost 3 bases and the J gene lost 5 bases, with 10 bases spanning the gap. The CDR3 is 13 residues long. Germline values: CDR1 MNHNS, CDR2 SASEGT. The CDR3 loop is CASSDRGWETQYF. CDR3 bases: TGTGCCAGCAGTGACAGGGGTTGGGAGACCCAGTACTTC.

The chain's CDR3 is CASSLYPDYNSPLHF. The CDR3 DNA is TGTGCCAGCAGTTTATACCCAGATTATAATTCACCCCTCCACTTT. The chain has TRBV27 and TRBJ1-6; D is uncertain. Looked up from germline, CDR1 is MNHEY and CDR2 is SMNVEV (reference sequence). The CDR3 has 15 amino acids. Trimming removed 1 base from V and 4 bases from J, with 8 bases in between.

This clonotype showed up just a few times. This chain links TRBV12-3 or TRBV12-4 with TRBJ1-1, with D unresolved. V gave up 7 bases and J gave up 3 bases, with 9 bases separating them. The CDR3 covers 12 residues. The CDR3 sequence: CASTPEDTEAFF. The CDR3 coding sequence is TGTGCCAGCACCCCCGAGGACACTGAAGCTTTCTTT.

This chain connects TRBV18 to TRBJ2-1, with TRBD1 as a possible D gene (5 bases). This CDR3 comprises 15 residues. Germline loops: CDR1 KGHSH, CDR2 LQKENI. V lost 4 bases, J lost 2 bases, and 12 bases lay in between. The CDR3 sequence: CASSLSQGTYNEQFF. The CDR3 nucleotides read TGTGCCAGCTCACTCAGTCAGGGCACCTACAATGAGCAGTTCTTC.

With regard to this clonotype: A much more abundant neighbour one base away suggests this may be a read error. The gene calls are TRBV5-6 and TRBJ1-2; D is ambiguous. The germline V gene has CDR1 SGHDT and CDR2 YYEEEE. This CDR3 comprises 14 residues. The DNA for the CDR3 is TGTGTCAGCAGCTCTACCGGCGACCTCTATGGCTACACCTTC. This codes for CVSSSTGDLYGYTF.

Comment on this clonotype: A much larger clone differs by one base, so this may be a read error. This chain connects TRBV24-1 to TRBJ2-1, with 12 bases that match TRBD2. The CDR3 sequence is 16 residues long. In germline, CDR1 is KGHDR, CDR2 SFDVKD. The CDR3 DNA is TGTGCCACCGGTGATCCTAGCGGGAGGGCCCGGAATGAGCAGTTCTTC. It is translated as CATGDPSGRARNEQFF.

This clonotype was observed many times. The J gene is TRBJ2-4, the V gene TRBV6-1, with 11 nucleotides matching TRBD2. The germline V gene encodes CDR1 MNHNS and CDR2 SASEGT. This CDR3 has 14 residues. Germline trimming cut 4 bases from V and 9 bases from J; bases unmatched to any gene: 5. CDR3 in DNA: TGTGCCAGCAGTGTGACTAGCGGGGTGGGCATTCAGTACTTC. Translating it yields CASSVTSGVGIQYF.

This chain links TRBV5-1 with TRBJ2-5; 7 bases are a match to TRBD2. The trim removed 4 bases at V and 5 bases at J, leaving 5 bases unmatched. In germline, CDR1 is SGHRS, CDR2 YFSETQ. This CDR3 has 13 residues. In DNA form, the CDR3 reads TGCGCCAGCAGCCGGGGAGGGCCCGAGACCCAGTACTTC. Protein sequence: CASSRGGPETQYF.

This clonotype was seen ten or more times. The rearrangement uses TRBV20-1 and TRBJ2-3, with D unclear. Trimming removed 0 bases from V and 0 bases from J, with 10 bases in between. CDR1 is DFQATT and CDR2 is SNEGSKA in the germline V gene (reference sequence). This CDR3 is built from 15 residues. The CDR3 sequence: CSARDPVFSTDTQYF. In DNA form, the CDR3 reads TGCAGTGCTAGAGATCCAGTTTTTAGCACAGATACGCAGTATTTT.

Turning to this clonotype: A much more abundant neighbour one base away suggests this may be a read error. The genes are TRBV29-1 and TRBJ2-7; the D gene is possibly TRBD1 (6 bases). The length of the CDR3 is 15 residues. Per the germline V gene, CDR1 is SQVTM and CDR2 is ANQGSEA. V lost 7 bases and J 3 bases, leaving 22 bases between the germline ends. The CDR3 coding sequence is TGCAGCGCTGTCAGGGGCGGTCTGGTGAGCTACGAGCAGTACTTC. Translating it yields CSAVRGGLVSYEQYF.

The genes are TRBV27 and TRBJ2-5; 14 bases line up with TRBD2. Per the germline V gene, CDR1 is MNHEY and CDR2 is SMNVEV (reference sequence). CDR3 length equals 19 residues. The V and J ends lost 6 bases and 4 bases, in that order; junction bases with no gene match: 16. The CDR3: CASSPKVFGLAGGRETQYF. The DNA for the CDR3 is TGTGCCAGCAGCCCAAAAGTATTCGGACTAGCGGGAGGCCGAGAGACCCAGTACTTC.

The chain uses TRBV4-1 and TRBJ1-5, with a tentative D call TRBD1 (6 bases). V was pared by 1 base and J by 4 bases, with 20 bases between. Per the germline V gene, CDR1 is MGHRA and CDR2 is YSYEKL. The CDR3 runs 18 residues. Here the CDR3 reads CASSQVHMGLTGNQPQHF. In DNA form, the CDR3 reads TGCGCCAGCAGCCAAGTCCACATGGGATTGACAGGAAATCAGCCCCAGCATTTT.